This is a list of T cell receptor beta chains from one sample in a study of T cell responses to AZD1222 COVID-19 vaccine. TCRdb's copy holds only in-frame clones and misses some; the assay was immunoSEQ multiplex PCR. The repertoire consists of roughly 150,000 clones, with 93% occurring once and the leading ten covering less than 6.5%. Material: peripheral blood, obtained on day 0 of AZD1222 vaccination. The receptors were gathered from an adult in good health. The CDR3 runs from the conserved cysteine through the conserved F or W. The D gene is left open where the match is weak. Clone size is stated in some rows and not others, as once, few, many or a class when expanded.

NA,NA,TRBJ2-6,TRBV19,CASSIVRGSGANVLTF,TGTGCCAGTAGTATAGTGCGAGGCTCTGGGGCCAACGTCCTGACTTTC
NA,NA,TRBJ2-7,TRBV6-6,CASSARQGRGEQYF,TGTGCCAGCAGTGCCCGGCAGGGCCGTGGCGAGCAGTACTTC
NA,TRBD1,TRBJ2-7,TRBV5-1,CASSPGRDRAREQYF,TGCGCCAGCAGCCCCGGGCGGGACAGGGCACGGGAGCAGTACTTC
NA,TRBD2,TRBJ2-7,TRBV4-1,CASSQDGGLAGVSYEQYF,TGCGCCAGCAGCCAAGACGGCGGACTAGCGGGAGTGTCCTACGAGCAGTACTTC
NA,TRBD1,TRBJ2-3,TRBV28,CASNLLGQAEFTQYF,TGTGCCAGCAACCTCTTAGGACAGGCGGAGTTTACGCAGTATTTT
NA,NA,TRBJ1-6,TRBV7-3,CASSPSGGVGSPLHF,TGTGCCAGCAGCCCCTCGGGGGGCGTAGGTTCACCCCTCCACTTT
NA,NA,TRBJ1-2,TRBV9,CASSPRTEPNYGYTF,TGTGCCAGCAGCCCGCGGACAGAACCCAACTATGGCTACACCTTC
few,NA,TRBJ2-3,TRBV2,CASSVGSTDTQYF,TGTGCCAGCAGTGTTGGGAGCACAGATACGCAGTATTTT
NA,TRBD1,TRBJ2-7,TRBV5-1,CASSPSRGPYEQYF,TGCGCCAGCAGCCCGAGCAGGGGGCCCTACGAGCAGTACTTC
once,NA,TRBJ1-2,TRBV5-1,CASSLERFSYGYTF,TGCGCCAGCAGCTTGGAAAGGTTCTCCTATGGCTACACCTTC
NA,NA,TRBJ1-2,TRBV4-1,CASSQAEDSDYGYTF,TGCGCCAGCAGCCAAGCAGAAGACAGTGACTATGGCTACACCTTC
NA,TRBD2,TRBJ2-3,TRBV28,CASNQASGREGDTQYF,TGTGCCAGCAACCAAGCTAGCGGGAGGGAGGGAGATACGCAGTATTTT
NA,TRBD1,TRBJ2-5,TRBV10-1,CASSSTGTEETQYF,TGCGCCAGCAGTTCCACCGGGACAGAAGAGACCCAGTACTTC
once,NA,TRBJ2-7,TRBV4-2,CASSHETSSYEQYF,TGTGCCAGCAGCCACGAGACTAGTTCCTACGAGCAGTACTTC
NA,NA,TRBJ1-1,TRBV3-1/TRBV3-2,CASTGGGNTEAFF,TGTGCCAGCACCGGGGGGGGGAACACTGAAGCTTTCTTT
NA,NA,TRBJ2-1,TRBV12-3/TRBV12-4,CASSLRPTEQFF,TGTGCCAGCAGTTTAAGGCCGACTGAGCAGTTCTTC
NA,NA,TRBJ2-1,TRBV20-1,CSASRRNEQFF,TGCAGTGCTAGCCGGCGGAATGAGCAGTTCTTC
NA,NA,TRBJ2-2,TRBV5-1,CASSNRQRLTGELFF,TGCGCCAGCAGCAACCGACAGAGACTCACCGGGGAGCTGTTTTTT
once,NA,TRBJ1-1,TRBV3-1/TRBV3-2,CASSQDWGLREAFF,TGTGCCAGCAGCCAAGATTGGGGTTTAAGGGAAGCTTTCTTT
NA,NA,TRBJ1-5,TRBV20-1,CSASEGLLNQPQHF,TGCAGTGCTAGTGAGGGCCTTCTCAATCAGCCCCAGCATTTT
few,TRBD1,TRBJ1-6,TRBV7-2,CASSPTGPESPLHF,TGTGCCAGCAGCCCGACAGGGCCGGAGTCACCCCTCCACTTT
NA,TRBD2,TRBJ2-7,TRBV4-1,CASSQGTMTSGRPHEQYF,TGCGCCAGCAGCCAAGGCACCATGACCAGCGGGAGGCCCCACGAGCAGTACTTC
NA,NA,TRBJ2-7,TRBV5-4,CASRFFPFSYEQYF,TGTGCCAGCAGGTTCTTCCCCTTCTCCTACGAGCAGTACTTC
NA,NA,TRBJ1-2,TRBV7-8,CASSHDRMDGYTF,TGTGCCAGCAGCCATGACAGGATGGACGGCTACACCTTC
NA,NA,TRBJ1-6,TRBV30,CACSGASNNSPLHF,TGTGCCTGTTCAGGGGCTTCTAATAATTCACCCCTCCACTTT
NA,TRBD2,TRBJ2-3,TRBV5-1,CASSLTSGSTDTQYF,TGCGCCAGCAGCTTGACTAGCGGGAGCACAGATACGCAGTATTTT
NA,NA,TRBJ2-5,TRBV11-2,CASSTGPQETQYF,TGTGCCAGCAGCACAGGCCCCCAAGAGACCCAGTACTTC
NA,TRBD2,TRBJ2-7,TRBV10-2,CASSESGSYEQYF,TGCGCCAGCAGTGAGAGCGGGAGCTACGAGCAGTACTTC
NA,TRBD2,TRBJ2-7,TRBV15,CATSRGPSGSYEQYF,TGTGCCACCAGCAGAGGCCCTAGCGGGAGCTACGAGCAGTACTTC
NA,TRBD1,TRBJ1-2,TRBV19,CASSMWRQGIYGYTF,TGTGCCAGTAGTATGTGGAGACAGGGCATCTATGGCTACACCTTC
NA,TRBD2,TRBJ2-3,TRBV6-6,CASSGSGRATDTQYF,TGTGCCAGCAGTGGTAGCGGGAGGGCGACAGATACGCAGTATTTT